This T cell receptor beta chain was profiled in a study of response to subunit inactivated influenza vaccine (dated by TCRdb to the late 2010s). For the study in its entirety: Deep quantitative profiling of the T cell receptor repertoire was used in the study to follow responses to a trivalent subunit inactivated influenza vaccine. What the work shows at the level of the full study, not this receptor alone: The authors proposed that each seasonal influenza vaccination may bring in only a limited number of new T cells.

From cysteine to phenylalanine, the CDR3 is 16 amino acids long. Just the 48-base CDR3 DNA is kept, in frame starting at base 1. V and J are trimmed by 3 bases and 5 bases, and the gene matches miss 11 bases of the junction. CDR1 and CDR2 were assigned from the germline V gene as KGHDR and SFDVKD. Library construction relied on RT-PCR. Instrument used: Illumina HiSeq 2500. TCRdb applied fastp at Q25 and MiXCR to the public reads, then kept only in-frame beta chains. Here each entry gathers all rows of one CDR3 protein and keeps the most common genes and DNA. Across this sample there are 610,000 or so distinct CDR3 sequences, with 11% to 15% seen only once. Over 8.5% of the sample goes to the ten largest clones. Concerning this clonotype: Its recognized antigen is unknown. No much larger clone exists at a distance of one base, and base qualities are not known.

The sequenced sample was PBMCs from blood, obtained about 11 days after vaccination. This TCR derives from a man between 50 and 59 years old who received an inactivated influenza vaccine. Donor details come from another sample of the same person, matched by shared clones. The chain is encoded by TRBV24-1 joined to TRBJ2-5; TRBD1 fits 7 bases in the junction. The CDR3 region: CATSDIRQGVGETQYF. Here is the DNA: TGTGCCACCAGTGATATTAGACAGGGCGTGGGTGAGACCCAGTACTTC.